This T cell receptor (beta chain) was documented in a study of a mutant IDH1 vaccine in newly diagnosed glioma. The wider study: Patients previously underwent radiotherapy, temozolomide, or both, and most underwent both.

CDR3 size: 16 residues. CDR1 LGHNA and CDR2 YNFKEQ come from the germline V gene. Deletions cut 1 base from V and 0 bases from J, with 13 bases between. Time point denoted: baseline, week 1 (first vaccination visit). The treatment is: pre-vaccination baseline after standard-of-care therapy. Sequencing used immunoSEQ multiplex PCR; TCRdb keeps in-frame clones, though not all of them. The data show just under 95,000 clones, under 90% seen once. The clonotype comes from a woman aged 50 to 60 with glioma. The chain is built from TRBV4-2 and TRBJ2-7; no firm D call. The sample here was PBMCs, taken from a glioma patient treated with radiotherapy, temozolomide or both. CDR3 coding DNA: TGTGCCAGCAGCCAAGGACGTAAGGGCAGCTCCTACGAGCAGTACTTC. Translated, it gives CASSQGRKGSSYEQYF.